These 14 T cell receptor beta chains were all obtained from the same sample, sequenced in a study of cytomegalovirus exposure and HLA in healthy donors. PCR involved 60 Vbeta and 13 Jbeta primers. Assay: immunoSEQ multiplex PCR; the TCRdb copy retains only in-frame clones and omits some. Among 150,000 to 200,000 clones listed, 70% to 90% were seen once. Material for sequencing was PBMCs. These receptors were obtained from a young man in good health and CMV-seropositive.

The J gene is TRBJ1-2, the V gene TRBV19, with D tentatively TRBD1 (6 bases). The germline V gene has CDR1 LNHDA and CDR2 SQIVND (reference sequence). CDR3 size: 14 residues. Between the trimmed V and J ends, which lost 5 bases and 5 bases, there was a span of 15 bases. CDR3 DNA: TGTGCCAGTAGTCAAACAGGACAGCAGTATGGCTACACCTTC. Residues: CASSQTGQQYGYTF.

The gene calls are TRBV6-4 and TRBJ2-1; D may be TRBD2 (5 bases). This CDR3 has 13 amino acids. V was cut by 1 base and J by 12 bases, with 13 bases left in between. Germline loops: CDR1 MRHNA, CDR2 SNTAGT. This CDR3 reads CASSDLTDEGQFF. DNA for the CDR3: TGTGCCAGCAGTGACTTGACGGACGAGGGGCAGTTCTTC.

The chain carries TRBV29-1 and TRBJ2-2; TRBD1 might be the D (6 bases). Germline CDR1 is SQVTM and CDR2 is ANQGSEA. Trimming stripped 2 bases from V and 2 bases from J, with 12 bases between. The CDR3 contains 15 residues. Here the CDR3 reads CSVEKSDRNTGELFF. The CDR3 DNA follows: TGCAGCGTTGAAAAATCGGACAGAAACACCGGGGAGCTGTTTTTT.

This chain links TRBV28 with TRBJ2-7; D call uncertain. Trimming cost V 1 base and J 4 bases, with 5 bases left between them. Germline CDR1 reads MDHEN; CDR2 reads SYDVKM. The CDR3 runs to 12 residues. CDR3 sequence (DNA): TGTGCCAGCAGTTTATCCGGGTACGAGCAGTACTTC. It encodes CASSLSGYEQYF.

The DNA of the CDR3 is TGTGCCAGCAGCTTGAGGCGTCTAGCGGGGGGGAGCACAGATACGCAGTATTTT. Protein sequence: CASSLRRLAGGSTDTQYF. The genes are TRBV5-4 and TRBJ2-3, with 12 bases that match TRBD2. Losses at the gene ends were 1 base for V and 0 bases for J; bases not matched to a gene: 6. CDR3 length: 18 residues. CDR1 is SGHNT and CDR2 is YYREEE in the germline V gene (reference sequence).

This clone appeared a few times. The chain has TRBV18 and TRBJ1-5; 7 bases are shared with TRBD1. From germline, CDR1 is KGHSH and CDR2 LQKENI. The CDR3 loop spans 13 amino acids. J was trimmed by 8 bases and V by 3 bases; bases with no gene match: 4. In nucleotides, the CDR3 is TGTGCCAGCTCACCGGACAGGCAGGAGCCCCAGCATTTT. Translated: CASSPDRQEPQHF.

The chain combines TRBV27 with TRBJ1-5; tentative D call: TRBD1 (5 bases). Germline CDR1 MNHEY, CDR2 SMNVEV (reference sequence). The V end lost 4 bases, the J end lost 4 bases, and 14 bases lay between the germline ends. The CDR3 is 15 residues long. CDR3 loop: CASSSEGLHNQPQHF. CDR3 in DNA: TGTGCCAGCAGTTCGGAGGGACTACATAATCAGCCCCAGCATTTT.

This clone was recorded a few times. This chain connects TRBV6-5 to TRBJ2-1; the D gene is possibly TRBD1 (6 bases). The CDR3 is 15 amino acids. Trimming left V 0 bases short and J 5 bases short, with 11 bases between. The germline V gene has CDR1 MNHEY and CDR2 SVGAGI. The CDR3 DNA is TGTGCCAGCAGTTACTCGGCAGGGGCGCACAATGAGCAGTTCTTC. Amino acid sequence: CASSYSAGAHNEQFF.

The CDR3, as DNA: TGTGCCAGCAGCTTAGTGCAGGGCCTCCGCACAGATACGCAGTATTTT. Protein sequence: CASSLVQGLRTDTQYF. The chain recombines TRBV7-3 with TRBJ2-3; the D gene is possibly TRBD1 (5 bases). CDR3 length: 16 residues. CDR1 SGHTA and CDR2 FQGTGA come from the germline V gene. With 2 bases removed from V and 1 base from J, the gap between germline ends came to 13 bases.

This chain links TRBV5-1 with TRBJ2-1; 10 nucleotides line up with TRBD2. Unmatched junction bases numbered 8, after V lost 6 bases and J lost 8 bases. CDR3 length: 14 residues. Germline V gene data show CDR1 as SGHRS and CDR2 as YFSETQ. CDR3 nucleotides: TGCGCCAGCAAGGAGCGGGGGGGCCTAGATGAGCAGTTCTTC. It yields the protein CASKERGGLDEQFF.

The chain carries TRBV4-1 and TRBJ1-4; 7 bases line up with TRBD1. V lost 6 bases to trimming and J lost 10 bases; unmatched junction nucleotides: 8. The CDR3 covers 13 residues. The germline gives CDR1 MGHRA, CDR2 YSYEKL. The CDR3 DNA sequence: TGCGCCAGCAGTGAATCAGGGGGTCTAAAACTGTTTTTT. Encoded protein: CASSESGGLKLFF.

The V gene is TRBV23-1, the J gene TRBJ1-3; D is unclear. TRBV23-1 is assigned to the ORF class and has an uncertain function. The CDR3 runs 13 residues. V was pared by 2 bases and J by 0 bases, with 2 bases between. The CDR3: CASSQHSGNTIYF. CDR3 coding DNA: TGCGCCAGCAGTCAACACTCTGGAAACACCATATATTTT.

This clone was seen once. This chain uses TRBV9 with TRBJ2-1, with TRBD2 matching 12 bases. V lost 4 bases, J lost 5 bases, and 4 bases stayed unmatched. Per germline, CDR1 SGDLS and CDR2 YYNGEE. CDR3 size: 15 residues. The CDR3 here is CASSQTSGGNNEQFF. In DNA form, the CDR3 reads TGTGCCAGCAGCCAGACTAGCGGGGGCAACAATGAGCAGTTCTTC.

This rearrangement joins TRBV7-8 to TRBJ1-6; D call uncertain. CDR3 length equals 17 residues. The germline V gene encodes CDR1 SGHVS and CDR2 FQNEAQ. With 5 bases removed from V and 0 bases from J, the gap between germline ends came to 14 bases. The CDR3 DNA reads TGTGCCAGCAGCCTCGGACGGAGGAACTCCTATAATTCACCCCTCCACTTT. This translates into CASSLGRRNSYNSPLHF.